This is a list of T cell receptor beta chains from one sample in a study of CD8+ T cells in alopecia areata. Sequencing used immunoSEQ multiplex PCR; TCRdb keeps in-frame clones, though not all of them. Of 75,000 to 100,000 clones listed, about 40% were seen once; the top ten hold almost 0.8%. The sequenced material came from CD4+ T cells sorted from blood. The origin of the receptors is a human donor with alopecia areata. The CDR3 runs from the conserved cysteine through the conserved F or W. D genes are given only for firm matches.

j_gene | v_gene | d_gene | CDR3aa
TRBJ2-5 | TRBV11-2 | NA | CASSFGPRQETQYF
TRBJ2-3 | TRBV11-2 | NA | CASRATGGGTDTQYF
TRBJ1-6 | TRBV28 | NA | CASSLYEDSPLHF
TRBJ2-7 | TRBV18 | TRBD1 | CASSPGTGAYEQYF
TRBJ2-4 | TRBV30 | NA | CAWSGGRVDIQYF
TRBJ2-5 | TRBV2 | NA | CASRQQGETQYF
TRBJ2-7 | TRBV29-1 | NA | CSVVSRAYSSYEQYF
TRBJ2-3 | TRBV29-1 | NA | CSVRIVERTSTDTQYF
TRBJ2-5 | TRBV5-1 | NA | CASSLGSQETQYF
TRBJ2-7 | TRBV5-1 | NA | CASSPRTQAPYEQYF
TRBJ2-4 | TRBV29-1 | NA | CSVEWGWAKNIQYF
TRBJ1-2 | TRBV29-1 | NA | CSVRLMAEGYTF
TRBJ2-5 | TRBV5-1 | TRBD1 | CASSLDRGYETQYF